Presented here are 2 T cell receptor beta chains from one specimen sequenced in a study of blood T cells in healthy people across ages. A second PCR, run for about 7 to 11 cycles, used a sample-barcoded 5' primer plus a J-beta primer mix. Each CDR3 protein gets one entry after TCRdb re-called the 5' RACE reads with MiXCR. The table has fewer than 2 million distinct CDR3 sequences, about two fifths seen once; the top ten hold more than 20%. The sequencing sample was made of blood. These receptors were taken from a human donor in good health.

The V and J genes are TRBV6-5 and TRBJ1-4; D possibly corresponds to TRBD1 (5 bases). Per germline, CDR1 MNHEY and CDR2 SVGAGI. Deletions cut 0 bases from V and 8 bases from J, with 16 bases between. CDR3 length: 16 amino acids. For the CDR3, the DNA is TGTGCCAGCAGTTACTCGATGGGACTTCAACCCGAAAAACTGTTTTTT. It codes for CASSYSMGLQPEKLFF.

This clonotype was recorded a few times. The J gene is TRBJ1-1, the V gene TRBV7-9, with D unclear. The CDR3 covers 17 residues. CDR1 and CDR2 from the germline V gene are SEHNR and FQNEAQ (reference sequence). V was clipped by 6 bases and J by 0 bases, with 20 bases between them. The CDR3, as DNA: TGTGCCAGCAGGGGGAGAATAGGACGGAGCATGAACACTGAAGCTTTCTTT. It encodes CASRGRIGRSMNTEAFF.